The clone carrying this T cell receptor (beta chain) was found once. Germline V gives CDR1 SNHLY, CDR2 FYNNEI. The CDR3 loop spans 15 amino acids. Trimming took off 7 bases at V and 0 bases at J, with 13 bases between the two ends. These data come from a study of cytotoxic CD8 clonotypes in ibrutinib-treated CLL. The overall study: Partial responses numbered around 24 and complete responses 2; after a median approximately 70 months, roughly 14 stayed remitted and approximately 12 progressed.

The data were produced by immunoSEQ multiplex PCR, yet TCRdb's version contains in-frame clones alone and is incomplete. Here the sample spans about 120,000 clones, roughly 85% being singletons. The source was PBMCs, collected after 24 months of ibrutinib treatment. The TCR sequence derives from a human donor with chronic lymphocytic leukemia. The chain uses TRBV2 and TRBJ1-5, with D unresolved. The CDR3 sequence is CASTLRSYSNQPQHF. In nucleotides, the CDR3 is TGTGCCAGCACCTTACGGAGTTATAGCAATCAGCCCCAGCATTTT.